Sequencing of this TCR beta chain was carried out in a study of T cells in Graves' hyperthyroidism and ophthalmopathy. Study-level findings and limits: Researchers report that a 13 V-J model separated ophthalmopathy from stable hyperthyroidism. Blood samples included most of the expanded thyroid clonotypes exceeding 0.001.

Uncontrolled infection, other autoimmune disease, pregnancy or lactation disqualified patients from enrolment. Diagnoses rested on clinical symptoms, serum thyroxine and TRAb, thyroid ultrasound and orbital computed tomography. RNA transcripts yielded amplified TCR beta CDR3 regions. The HTBI primer set served for first-round RT-PCR of the TCR CDR3. One entry per CDR3 protein, called by TCRdb with MiXCR from the multiplex PCR reads. The sample has fewer than 650,000 distinct CDR3 sequences, 40% to 55% seen once. For this clonotype: No antigen is known for it.

Sequencing was carried out using peripheral blood or thyroid tissue (not recorded which). This receptor was obtained from an adult woman with Graves' disease, either hyperthyroidism or ophthalmopathy (not recorded which).

CDR3 nucleotide sequence: TGCAGCGTCTGGACTAGAAGGGGGGAGACCCAGTACTTC. Its translation is CSVWTRRGETQYF. The chain couples TRBV29-1 to TRBJ2-5, with D perhaps TRBD2 (7 bases). The germline V gene encodes CDR1 SQVTM and CDR2 ANQGSEA. The V end was cut by 6 bases, the J end by 5 bases, with 16 bases between. This CDR3 region has 13 residues. The variable domain in full, with the rest retrieved from reference TRBV29-1 and TRBJ2-5, is SAVISQKPSRDICQRGTSLTIQCQVDSQVTMMFWYRQQPGQSLTLIATANQGSEATYESGFVIDKFPISRPNLTFSTLTVSNMSPEDSSIYLCSVWTRRGETQYFGPGTRLLVL.